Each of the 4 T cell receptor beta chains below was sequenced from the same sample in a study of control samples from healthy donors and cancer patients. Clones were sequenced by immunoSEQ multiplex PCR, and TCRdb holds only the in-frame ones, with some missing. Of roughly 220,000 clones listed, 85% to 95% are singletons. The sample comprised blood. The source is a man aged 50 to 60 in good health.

DNA for the CDR3: TGTGCCAGCAGCTTTACCGACGGGGGCTATGGCTACACCTTC. Protein sequence: CASSFTDGGYGYTF. This chain connects TRBV2 to TRBJ1-2; D might be TRBD1 (5 bases). CDR1 and CDR2 (germline): SNHLY, FYNNEI. V was shortened by 6 bases and J by 4 bases, with 15 bases between the two germline ends. The CDR3 has 14 residues.

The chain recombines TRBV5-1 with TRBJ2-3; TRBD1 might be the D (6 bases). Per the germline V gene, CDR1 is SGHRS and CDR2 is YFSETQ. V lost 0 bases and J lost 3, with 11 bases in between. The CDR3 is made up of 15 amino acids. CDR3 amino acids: CASSLAQGRTDTQYF. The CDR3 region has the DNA TGCGCCAGCAGCTTGGCCCAGGGGCGAACAGATACGCAGTATTTT.

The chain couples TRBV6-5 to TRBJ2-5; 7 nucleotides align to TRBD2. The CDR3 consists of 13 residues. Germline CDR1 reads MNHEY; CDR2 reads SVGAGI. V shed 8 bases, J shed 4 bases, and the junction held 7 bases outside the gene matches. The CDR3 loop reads CASGRDDRETQYF. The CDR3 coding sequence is TGTGCCAGCGGGAGGGATGATAGAGAGACCCAGTACTTC.

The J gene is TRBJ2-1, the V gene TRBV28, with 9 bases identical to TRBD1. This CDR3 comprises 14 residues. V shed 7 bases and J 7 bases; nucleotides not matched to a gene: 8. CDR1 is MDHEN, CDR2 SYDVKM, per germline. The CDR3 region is CASIRTGAWNEQFF. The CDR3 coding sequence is TGTGCCAGCATAAGGACAGGGGCATGGAATGAGCAGTTCTTC.